The entry that follows covers one T cell receptor beta chain sequence. Its antigen remains unidentified. The entry originates in a study of T cell responses to AZD1222 COVID-19 vaccine. Study results and limitations: Vaccination with two AZD1222 doses was followed by a rise in Spike-specific TCR breadth and depth. Just a handful of AZD1222 recipients were seropositive at baseline. Within unmutated variant regions lay the reported targets of nearly half of spike-specific TCRs. Mostly white British, mostly female donors; authors suggested clonal diversity may be underestimated.

Repertoires were generated with immunoSEQ multiplex PCR, while TCRdb's copy carries only in-frame clones and drops some. The profile shows some 150,000 clones, roughly nine tenths of them singletons. Sequences were derived from peripheral blood, sampled 28 days after the second AZD1222 dose. The clonotype originates from an adult who received the AZD1222 COVID-19 vaccine.

DNA of the CDR3: TGTGCCAGCAGCTTGGACCGGGACCACACGAGGCAGTACTTC. It encodes CASSLDRDHTRQYF. V gene TRBV11-3 combines with J gene TRBJ2-7, with D perhaps being TRBD1 or TRBD2 (5 bases each). There are 14 residues in the CDR3. Germline V gives CDR1 SGHNT, CDR2 YENEEA. The germline V and J ends were trimmed by 3 bases and 9 bases, with 18 bases remaining between them. Filled out from reference TRBV11-3 and TRBJ2-7, the complete variable domain reads EAGVVQSPRYKIIEKKQPVAFWCNPISGHNTLYWYLQNLGQGPELLIRYENEEAVDDSQLPKDRFSAERLKGVDSTLKIQPAELGDSAVYLCASSLDRDHTRQYFGPGTRLTVT.